The TCR beta chain described here comes from a study of blood T cells in healthy people across ages (dated by TCRdb to about 2015). For context, the study as a whole: In model experiments, template switching captured roughly one uniquely barcoded TCR beta cDNA molecule for every two T cells. The donors were divided into four age groups: young (average around 17 years), middle-aged (roughly 40), aged (about 60) and long-lived (roughly 86). Age-related changes in TCR beta repertoire diversity were measured in the study by deep sequencing normalized with unique cDNA molecular identifiers. Two additional independent replicas of 1 million unique cDNA reads from the same blood draw were analyzed for two donors (one aged 18 to 30 and one aged 80 or older). To avoid experimental bias, donors of different ages were distributed randomly across sequencing lanes.

CDR1 and CDR2, per the germline V gene (reference sequence), are SEHNR and FQNEAQ. V is pared back by 1 base and J by 3 bases, with 9 bases lying between the germline termini. The CDR3 sequence holds 14 residues, the cysteine and phenylalanine included. Here the CDR3 DNA is all that survives: 42 bases in frame from base 1. The library relied on 5' RACE. This sample was sequenced with an Illumina HiSeq 2500. A second PCR of roughly 7 to 11 cycles was performed with a sample-barcoded 5' primer and a J-beta primer mix. A unique molecular identifier was introduced onto each TCR beta cDNA molecule by a template-switch 5' adaptor carrying 12 random nucleotides. Each sample yielded at least 2.5 million CDR3-containing paired-end reads. The Mint cDNA synthesis kit, primed by a TRBC-specific oligonucleotide, was used to synthesize first-strand cDNA from all RNA. After uracil-DNA glycosylase treatment, a first 18-cycle PCR used universal primers M1SS and BC2_uni_R on all cDNA. For the original study's pipeline: Each sample was normalized by randomly selecting 1 million high-quality reads, each carrying a distinct molecular identifier. Reads with shared molecular identifiers were discarded instead of being binned into consensus sequences. MiTCR, set to a Q25 quality threshold and the strictest error-elimination algorithm, was used for CDR3 identification, clonotype clustering and error correction. A nonparametric unseen species model with Euler transformation was used to estimate lower-bound total TCR beta diversity. The public reads were quality trimmed at Q25 with fastp and then assembled into clones with MiXCR by TCRdb, keeping productive beta chains. Every CDR3 protein is listed once, alongside the most common genes and DNA of its rows. V and J calls and clone size were set by TCRdb, not the authors. The sample profile shows around 1.1 million distinct CDR3 sequences; 30% to 40% of them were found once. The biggest ten clones account for about an eighth of the sample.

Donors were a few dozen systemically healthy Caucasian individuals from Russia aged roughly 6 to 95 years. Each donor gave ten milliliters of peripheral blood, collected into EDTA-treated Vacutainer tubes. PBMCs were isolated by Ficoll-Paque density-gradient centrifugation, with at least 6 million obtained per sample. Trizol reagent was used to extract total RNA from the PBMCs, yielding at least 6 micrograms per sample. For every donor, flow cytometry on a PBMC aliquot measured the percentage of naive CD45RAhigh/CD27high T cells. In regard to this clonotype: It has no known antigen specificity. No base-level quality is on record; no much larger clone is a single base apart.

The research as a whole found: The long-lived group showed more naive CD4+ T cells, fewer expanded clones and increased TCR diversity than the aged group, suggesting age selection. Because profiling used bulk unsorted PBMCs, naive and antigen-experienced compartments could not be compared conclusively. As age increased, observed TCR beta diversity per million T cells dropped in a roughly linear way, and a significant reduction was already evident by age 40. Because the CMV infection status of the donors was unknown, age-related changes in expanded clonotypes may potentially have been confounded. A strong correlation was found between observed TCR beta diversity and the percentage of naive T cells measured by flow cytometry. Total diversity estimates from one million sequenced T cells were considered lower bounds and underestimates.

The chain joins TRBV7-9 to TRBJ2-5; a confident D gene designation cannot be given. Sequencing was performed on blood. This clonotype originated in a man between 18 and 35 years old in good health. The CDR3 reads CASSLDPKKETQYF. The DNA is as follows: TGTGCCAGCAGCTTAGATCCGAAAAAAGAGACCCAGTACTTC.